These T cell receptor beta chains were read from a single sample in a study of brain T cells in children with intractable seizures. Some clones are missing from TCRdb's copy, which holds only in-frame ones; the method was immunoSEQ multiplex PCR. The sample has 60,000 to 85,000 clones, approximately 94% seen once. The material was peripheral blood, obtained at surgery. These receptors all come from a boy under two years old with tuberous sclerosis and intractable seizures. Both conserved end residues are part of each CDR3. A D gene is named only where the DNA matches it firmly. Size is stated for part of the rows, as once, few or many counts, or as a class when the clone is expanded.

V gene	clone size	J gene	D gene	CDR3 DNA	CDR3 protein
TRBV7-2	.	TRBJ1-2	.	TGTGCCAGCAGCCGAGGACGGCTCTATGGCTACACCTTC	CASSRGRLYGYTF
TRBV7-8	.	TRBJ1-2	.	TGTGCCAGCAGCTTAAGGGCAGAACACTATGGCTACACCTTC	CASSLRAEHYGYTF
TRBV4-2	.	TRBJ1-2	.	TGTGCCAGCAGCCAAGATCCGACGGGAGACTATGGCTACACCTTC	CASSQDPTGDYGYTF
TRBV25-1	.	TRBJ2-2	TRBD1	TGTGCCAGCAGTGATTTCCAAGGGGGCAGCGGGGAGCTGTTTTTT	CASSDFQGGSGELFF
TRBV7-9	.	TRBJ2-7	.	TGTGCCAGCAGCTCCCCGACCTACGAGCAGTACTTC	CASSSPTYEQYF
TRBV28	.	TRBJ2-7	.	TGTGCCAGCAGTTTACACGAGCAGTACTTC	CASSLHEQYF
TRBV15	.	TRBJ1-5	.	TGTGCCACCAGCAGATATCTGGGCGGGACTGACGTTTGGCAGCCCCAGCATTTT	CATSRYLGGTDVWQPQHF
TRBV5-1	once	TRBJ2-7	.	TGCGCCAGCAGCCCTACAGGGTCCTACGAGCAGTACTTC	CASSPTGSYEQYF
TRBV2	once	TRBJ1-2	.	TGTGCCAGCAGTGAATATCCCCAGGGAGGATATGGCTACACCTTC	CASSEYPQGGYGYTF
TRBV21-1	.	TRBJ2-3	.	TGTGCCAGCAGCAAAAAACTGGGAAGGCGGAGCACAGATACGCAGTATTTT	CASSKKLGRRSTDTQYF
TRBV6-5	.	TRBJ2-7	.	TGTGCCAGCAGTCCCGGCAGGGGCCCCCTTTACGGGCAGTACTTC	CASSPGRGPLYGQYF
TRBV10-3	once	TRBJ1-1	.	TGTGCCATCAGTGATGGCGTGAACACTGAAGCTTTCTTT	CAISDGVNTEAFF
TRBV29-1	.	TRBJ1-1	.	TGCAGCGTTGAAGATGGCGCAGGGCTGAACACTGAAGCTTTCTTT	CSVEDGAGLNTEAFF
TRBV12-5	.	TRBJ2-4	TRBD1	TGTGCTAGCGGGACAGGACCTAAAAACATTCAGTACTTC	CASGTGPKNIQYF
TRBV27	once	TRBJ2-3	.	TGTGCCAGCAGTTTATATGGGGACTCTGATACGCAGTATTTT	CASSLYGDSDTQYF
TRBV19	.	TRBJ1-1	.	TGTGCCAGTAGTAACCAGGCCGTCTACACTGAAGCTTTCTTT	CASSNQAVYTEAFF
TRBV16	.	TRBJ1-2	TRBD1	TGTGCCAGCAGCCAATCAACAGGGGGGCCGTCTGGCTACACCTTC	CASSQSTGGPSGYTF
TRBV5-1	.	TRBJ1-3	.	TGCGCCAGCAGCCCCAATGGGTATCAAGCAGGGGCTGAAAACACCATATATTTT	CASSPNGYQAGAENTIYF
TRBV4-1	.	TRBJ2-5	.	TGCGCCAGCAGCCAAGACGGGGGTCGGTACACCCAAGAGACCCAGTACTTC	CASSQDGGRYTQETQYF
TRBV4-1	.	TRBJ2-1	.	TGCGCCAGCAGCCGAAGCAAGGGGGACTATCGGATTTACAATGAGCAGTTCTTC	CASSRSKGDYRIYNEQFF
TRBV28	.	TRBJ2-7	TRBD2	TGTGCCAGCAGTTTGCGACTAGCGCCTCGAAGCTACGAGCAGTACTTC	CASSLRLAPRSYEQYF
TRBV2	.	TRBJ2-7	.	TGTGCCAGCAGTGACCTCTCCTACGAGCAGTACTTC	CASSDLSYEQYF
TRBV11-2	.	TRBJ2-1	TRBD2	TGTGCCAGCAGCTTTCAAGCGGGAGGTGGTAGGAATGAGCAGTTCTTC	CASSFQAGGGRNEQFF
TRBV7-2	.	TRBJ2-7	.	TGTGCCAGCAGCTTAATAGTCCAGCAGTACTTC	CASSLIVQQYF